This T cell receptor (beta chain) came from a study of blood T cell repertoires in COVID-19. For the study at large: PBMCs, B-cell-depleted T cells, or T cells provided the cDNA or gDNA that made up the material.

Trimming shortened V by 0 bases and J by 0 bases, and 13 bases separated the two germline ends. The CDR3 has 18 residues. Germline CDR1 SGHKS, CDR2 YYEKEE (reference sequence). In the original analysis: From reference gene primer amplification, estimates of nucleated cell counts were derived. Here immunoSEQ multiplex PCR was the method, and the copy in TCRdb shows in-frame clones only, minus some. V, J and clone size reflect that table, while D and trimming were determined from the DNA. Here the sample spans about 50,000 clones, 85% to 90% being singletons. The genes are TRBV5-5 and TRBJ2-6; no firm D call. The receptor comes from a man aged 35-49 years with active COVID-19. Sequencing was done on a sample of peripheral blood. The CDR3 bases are TGTGCCAGCAGCTTGGCTTTTGGCGGCAGCTCTGGGGCCAACGTCCTGACTTTC. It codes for CASSLAFGGSSGANVLTF.